Shown below are 17 T cell receptor beta chains from a single sample sequenced in a study of cytotoxic CD8 clonotypes in ibrutinib-treated CLL. Sequencing was performed with immunoSEQ multiplex PCR; in TCRdb, only in-frame clones are kept and a portion is missing. The sample includes roughly 15,000 clones, around 48% seen only once; the top ten take around 35%. Material: PBMCs, obtained at an approximately 22-month disease-progression time point, from a patient treated with ibrutinib. The receptors stem from a human donor with chronic lymphocytic leukemia.

The rearrangement joins TRBV2 to TRBJ1-1, with D unresolved. V was cut by 4 bases and J by 5 bases, with 14 bases left in between. The germline gives CDR1 SNHLY, CDR2 FYNNEI. The CDR3 consists of 14 residues. In nucleotides, the CDR3 is TGTGCCAGCAGTGGGGTAGTCGGCTGGACTGAAGCTTTCTTT. Residues: CASSGVVGWTEAFF.

A few counts support this clone. The chain links TRBV29-1 to TRBJ2-2; 11 bases map to TRBD1. CDR3 size: 14 residues. The germline V gene has CDR1 SQVTM and CDR2 ANQGSEA. V shed 5 bases and J 3 bases; nucleotides not matched to a gene: 2. This CDR3 is CSVTGQGDTGELFF. For the CDR3, the DNA is TGCAGCGTTACGGGACAGGGGGACACCGGGGAGCTGTTTTTT.

This sequence joins TRBV14 and TRBJ1-5; 8 positions agree with TRBD1. The V and J ends lost 5 bases and 11 bases, in that order; junction bases with no gene match: 8. CDR1 and CDR2 (germline): SGHDN, FVKESK. This CDR3 is built from 13 residues. CDR3 in DNA: TGTGCCAGCAGCAAACTGACAGGGGTAGCCCAGCATTTT. Its translation: CASSKLTGVAQHF.

CDR3 in DNA: TGTGCCAGCAGTGACGGAACTCGCACCGGGGAGCTGTTTTTT. Amino acids: CASSDGTRTGELFF. The chain combines TRBV6-1 with TRBJ2-2; D not resolved. CDR3 length: 14 amino acids. The V gene's germline CDR1 is MNHNS and CDR2 SASEGT. V was clipped by 3 bases and J by 4 bases, with 9 bases between them.

This clone was detected ten times or more. The chain recombines TRBV19 with TRBJ1-5; a weak D match, TRBD1 (6 bases). With 7 bases removed from V and 6 bases from J, the gap between germline ends came to 16 bases. This CDR3 contains 14 residues. Germline values: CDR1 LNHDA, CDR2 SQIVND (reference sequence). CDR3 sequence (DNA): TGTGCCAGTACCGGGACATCGGGGATTCAGCCCCAGCATTTT. It specifies CASTGTSGIQPQHF. The entire variable domain, with the rest obtained from reference TRBV19 and TRBJ1-5, is as follows: DGGITQSPKYLFRKEGQNVTLSCEQNLNHDAMYWYRQDPGQGLRLIYYSQIVNDFQKGDIAEGYSVSREKKESFPLTVTSAQKNPTAFYLCASTGTSGIQPQHFGDGTRLSIL.

This chain joins TRBV19 and TRBJ1-1; D unclear. This CDR3 has 11 amino acids. Between the trimmed V and J ends, which lost 3 bases and 10 bases, there was a span of 9 bases. Germline V CDR1 and CDR2: LNHDA, SQIVND (reference sequence). CDR3 loop: CASSIGGIAFF. The DNA for the CDR3 is TGTGCCAGTAGTATTGGAGGGATAGCTTTCTTT. Complete variable domain (other parts from reference TRBV19 and TRBJ1-1): DGGITQSPKYLFRKEGQNVTLSCEQNLNHDAMYWYRQDPGQGLRLIYYSQIVNDFQKGDIAEGYSVSREKKESFPLTVTSAQKNPTAFYLCASSIGGIAFFGQGTRLTVV.

CDR3 coding DNA: TGTGCCAGCAGCTTAAGCGGGGGGGCGTACGAGACCCAGTACTTC. Translated: CASSLSGGAYETQYF. This sequence joins TRBV11-2 and TRBJ2-5, with 10 bases lining up with TRBD2. CDR1 and CDR2 (germline): SGHAT, FQNNGV. CDR3 size: 15 residues. Germline trimming cut 2 bases from V and 5 bases from J; bases unmatched to any gene: 5.

A single count supports this clone. As DNA, the CDR3 is TGCAGCGTGCCGGGACAGGGAAAGGGCTATGGCTACACCTTC. Translated: CSVPGQGKGYGYTF. The gene calls are TRBV29-1 and TRBJ1-2, with TRBD1 matching 9 bases. The J segment lost 4 bases and the V segment lost 6 bases, leaving 9 bases of the junction unmatched. The germline CDR1 and CDR2 sequences are SQVTM and ANQGSEA. The length of the CDR3 is 14 residues.

The chain links TRBV4-1 to TRBJ2-3; D is unresolved. CDR3 length: 14 amino acids. V shed 1 base and J shed 2 bases, with 7 bases lying between them. Germline CDR1 MGHRA, CDR2 YSYEKL. Written as DNA, the CDR3 is TGCGCCAGCAGCCAAGCCGACATCACAGATACGCAGTATTTT. Its translation is CASSQADITDTQYF.

The chain combines TRBV19 with TRBJ1-2; weak D call: TRBD1 (6 bases). V dropped 4 bases and J dropped 3 bases, with 18 bases sitting between them. The CDR3 spans 16 residues. Germline CDR1 LNHDA, CDR2 SQIVND (reference sequence). CDR3 loop: CASSSRDIQGDYGYTF. The CDR3, as DNA: TGTGCCAGTAGTAGTAGGGACATACAAGGGGACTATGGCTACACCTTC.

This chain uses TRBV5-4 with TRBJ2-7; weak D call: TRBD1 (6 bases). Trimming left V 5 bases short and J 0 bases short, with 9 bases between. The CDR3 extends over 13 amino acids. Germline CDR1 SGHNT, CDR2 YYREEE (reference sequence). The CDR3: CASSSDSSYEQYF. The CDR3 coding sequence is TGTGCCAGCAGTTCGGACAGCTCCTACGAGCAGTACTTC.

The chain carries TRBV21-1 and TRBJ1-1. TRBV21-1 is reported as a pseudogene. The CDR3 spans 13 residues. The CDR3 sequence: CASSKGGGNGAFF. Here the CDR3 DNA reads TGTGCCAGCAGCAAGGGTGGCGGTAACGGAGCTTTCTTT.

The rearrangement links TRBV5-1 to TRBJ1-6, with D possibly TRBD1 on 6 matching bases. CDR1 and CDR2 from the germline V gene are SGHRS and YFSETQ. V was pared by 4 bases and J by 5 bases, with 10 bases between. The CDR3 totals 14 residues. Here the CDR3 reads CASSTQGDNSPLHF. The CDR3 region has the DNA TGCGCCAGCAGCACACAGGGCGATAATTCACCCCTCCACTTT.

V is TRBV5-6 and J is TRBJ2-7, with D unresolved. The CDR3 loop spans 14 amino acids. Germline CDR1 is SGHDT and CDR2 is YYEEEE. Trimming took off 0 bases at V and 0 bases at J, with 7 bases between the two ends. This chain's CDR3 is CASSLAPDSYEQYF. In DNA, the CDR3 is TGTGCCAGCAGCTTGGCACCCGACTCCTACGAGCAGTACTTC.

This clone is categorized as medium-sized. The same CDR3 also results from other DNA sequences found in this sample. The J gene is TRBJ1-1, the V gene TRBV27; D might be TRBD1 (5 bases). This CDR3 contains 14 residues. Per the germline V gene, CDR1 is MNHEY and CDR2 is SMNVEV (reference sequence). The germline V and J ends were trimmed by 3 bases and 1 base, with 9 bases remaining between them. CDR3 amino acids: CASSFGGPNTEAFF. CDR3 coding DNA: TGTGCCAGCAGTTTCGGGGGACCGAACACTGAAGCTTTCTTT.

The chain employs TRBV5-1 and TRBJ1-1; perhaps TRBD1 as D (5 bases). There are 14 residues in the CDR3. CDR1 and CDR2 (germline): SGHRS, YFSETQ. Trimming shortened V by 0 bases and J by 1 base, and 7 bases separated the two germline ends. CDR3 loop: CASSLGQTNTEAFF. The CDR3 DNA reads as TGCGCCAGCAGCTTGGGACAGACGAACACTGAAGCTTTCTTT. The whole variable domain, filled in from reference TRBV5-1 and TRBJ1-1, reads KAGVTQTPRYLIKTRGQQVTLSCSPISGHRSVSWYQQTPGQGLQFLFEYFSETQRNKGNFPGRFSGRQFSNSRSEMNVSTLELGDSALYLCASSLGQTNTEAFFGQGTRLTVV.

The chain recombines TRBV25-1 with TRBJ2-2; 7 bases agree with TRBD1. The ends lost 3 bases at V and 3 bases at J; junction bases unmatched: 4. CDR3 length: 15 amino acids. Germline lookup yields CDR1 MGHDK and CDR2 SYGVNS. CDR3: CASSDPGQYTGELFF. The CDR3 bases are TGTGCCAGCAGTGATCCGGGACAGTACACCGGGGAGCTGTTTTTT.